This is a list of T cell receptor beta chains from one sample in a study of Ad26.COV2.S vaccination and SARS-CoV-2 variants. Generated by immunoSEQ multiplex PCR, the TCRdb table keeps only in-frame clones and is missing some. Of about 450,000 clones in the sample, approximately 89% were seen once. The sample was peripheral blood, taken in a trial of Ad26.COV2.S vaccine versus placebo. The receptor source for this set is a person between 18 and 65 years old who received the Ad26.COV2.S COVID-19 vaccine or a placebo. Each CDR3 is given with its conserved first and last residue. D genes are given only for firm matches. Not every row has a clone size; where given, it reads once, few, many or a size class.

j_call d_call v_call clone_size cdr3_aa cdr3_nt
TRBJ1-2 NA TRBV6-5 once CASSFNQANYGYTF TGTGCCAGCAGTTTCAACCAAGCTAACTATGGCTACACCTTC
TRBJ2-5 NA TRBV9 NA CASSVANGVWETQYF TGTGCCAGCAGCGTAGCTAACGGGGTGTGGGAGACCCAGTACTTC
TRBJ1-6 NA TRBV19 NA CASSNRASPLHF TGTGCCAGTAGTAACAGGGCCTCACCCCTCCACTTT
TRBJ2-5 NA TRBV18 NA CASSGGVAETQYF TGTGCCAGCTCCGGGGGTGTCGCAGAGACCCAGTACTTC
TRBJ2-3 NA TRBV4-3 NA CASSQDFVGTMDTDTQYF TGCGCCAGCAGCCAAGATTTCGTCGGGACAATGGACACAGATACGCAGTATTTT
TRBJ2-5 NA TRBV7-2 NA CASSRPDTRETQYF TGTGCCAGCAGCAGACCTGACACACGGGAGACCCAGTACTTC
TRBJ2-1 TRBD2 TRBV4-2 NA CASSQDQGLVINEQFF TGTGCCAGCAGCCAAGATCAAGGACTAGTCATCAATGAGCAGTTCTTC
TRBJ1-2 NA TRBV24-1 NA CATSDPQSKTGENGYTF TGTGCCACCAGTGACCCCCAATCAAAGACAGGAGAGAATGGCTACACCTTC
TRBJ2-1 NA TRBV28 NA CASSGDLRPNEQFF TGTGCCAGCAGTGGGGACCTCAGACCCAATGAGCAGTTCTTC
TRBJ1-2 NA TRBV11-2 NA CASSRSTGISGYTF TGTGCCAGCAGCCGCTCTACAGGGATATCGGGCTACACCTTC
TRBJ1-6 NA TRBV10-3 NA CALRAVYNSPLHF TGTGCCCTGCGGGCTGTCTATAATTCACCCCTCCACTTT
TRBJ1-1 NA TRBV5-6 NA CASSGGRNTEAFF TGTGCCAGCAGCGGGGGACGGAACACTGAAGCTTTCTTT
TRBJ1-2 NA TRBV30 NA CAWSPPGPTYGYTF TGTGCCTGGAGTCCTCCGGGCCCGACCTATGGCTACACCTTC
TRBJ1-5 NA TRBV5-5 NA CASSGAPGANQPQHF TGTGCCAGCAGCGGGGCCCCCGGGGCCAATCAGCCCCAGCATTTT
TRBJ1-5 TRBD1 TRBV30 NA CAWSTQGDQPQHF TGTGCCTGGAGTACACAGGGGGATCAGCCCCAGCATTTT
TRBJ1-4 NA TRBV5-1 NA CASRKGGDEKLFF TGCGCCAGCCGGAAAGGGGGGGATGAAAAACTGTTTTTT
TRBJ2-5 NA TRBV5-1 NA CASSLIPGLQETQYF TGCGCCAGCAGCTTGATACCAGGCCTACAAGAGACCCAGTACTTC
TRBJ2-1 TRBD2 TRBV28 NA CASSLSGTRYNEQFF TGTGCCAGCAGTCTAAGCGGGACTCGCTACAATGAGCAGTTCTTC
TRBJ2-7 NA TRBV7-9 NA CASSLQEGGEQYF TGTGCCAGCAGCCTCCAGGAAGGGGGCGAGCAGTACTTC
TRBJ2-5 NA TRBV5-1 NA CASIGQLQETQYF TGCGCCAGCATCGGACAGCTACAAGAGACCCAGTACTTC
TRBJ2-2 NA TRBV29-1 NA CSVFRVNTGELFF TGCAGCGTCTTCAGGGTGAACACCGGGGAGCTGTTTTTT
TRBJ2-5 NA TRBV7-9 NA CASSLAVRIPTETQYF TGTGCCAGCAGCTTAGCGGTAAGGATACCGACGGAGACCCAGTACTTC
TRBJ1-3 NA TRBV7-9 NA CASSLRTAGNTIYF TGTGCCAGCAGCTTACGGACGGCCGGAAACACCATATATTTT
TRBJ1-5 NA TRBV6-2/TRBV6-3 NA CASSALWVSSVNQPQHF TGTGCCAGCAGTGCATTGTGGGTGAGTTCGGTTAATCAGCCCCAGCATTTT
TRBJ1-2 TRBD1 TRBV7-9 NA CASSLAGQGRSGYTF TGTGCCAGCAGCTTAGCCGGACAGGGGAGGAGTGGCTACACCTTC
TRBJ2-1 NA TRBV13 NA CASSSIRGNEQFF TGTGCCAGCAGCTCGATAAGGGGCAATGAGCAGTTCTTC
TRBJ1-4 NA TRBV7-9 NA CASSFFGGEKLFF TGTGCCAGCAGCTTCTTTGGGGGTGAAAAACTGTTTTTT
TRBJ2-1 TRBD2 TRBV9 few CASSVAPMTSGVYNEQFF TGTGCCAGCAGCGTAGCCCCCATGACTAGCGGGGTTTACAATGAGCAGTTCTTC
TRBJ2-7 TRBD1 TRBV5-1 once CASSGRGTGTAEQYF TGCGCCAGCAGCGGGCGCGGGACAGGGACTGCCGAGCAGTACTTC